The TCR beta chain described here comes from a study of cytomegalovirus exposure and HLA in healthy donors. Study-level information: A previous analysis identified around 120 million unique TCR beta sequences derived from around 200 million T cells. Study results and limitations: It was 150 or so TCR beta chains that were listed as cytomegalovirus-associated.

PCR primers comprised 60 Vbeta and 13 Jbeta primers. TCRdb's copy holds only in-frame clones and misses some; the assay was immunoSEQ multiplex PCR. The sample has 150,000 to 180,000 clones; over 70% are singletons. Per the germline V gene, CDR1 is LGHNA and CDR2 is YNFKEQ. This CDR3 has 16 residues. V dropped 1 base and J dropped 0 bases, with 9 bases sitting between them. As for this clone: Its antigen is not known. Additional DNA sequences in this sample encode the identical CDR3.

Though probably carrying unrecorded immune exposures, donors were nominally healthy at sampling. Sample: PBMCs. The J gene is TRBJ2-2, the V gene TRBV4-2; D ambiguous. The receptor was isolated from a man aged 25-45 years in good health and CMV-seropositive. The CDR3: CASSQGRLANTGELFF. The CDR3 DNA reads TGTGCCAGCAGCCAAGGCCGGCTAGCGAACACCGGGGAGCTGTTTTTT.